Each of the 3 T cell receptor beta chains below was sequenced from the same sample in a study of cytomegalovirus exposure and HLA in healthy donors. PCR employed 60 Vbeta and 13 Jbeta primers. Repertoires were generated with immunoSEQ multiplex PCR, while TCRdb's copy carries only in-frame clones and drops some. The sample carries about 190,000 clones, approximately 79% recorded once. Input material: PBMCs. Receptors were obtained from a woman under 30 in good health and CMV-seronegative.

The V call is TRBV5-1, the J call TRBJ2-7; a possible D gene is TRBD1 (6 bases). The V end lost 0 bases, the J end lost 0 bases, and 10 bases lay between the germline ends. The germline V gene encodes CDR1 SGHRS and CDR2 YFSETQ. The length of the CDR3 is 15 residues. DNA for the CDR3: TGCGCCAGCAGCTTGGGGTCAGGGGACTCCTACGAGCAGTACTTC. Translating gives CASSLGSGDSYEQYF.

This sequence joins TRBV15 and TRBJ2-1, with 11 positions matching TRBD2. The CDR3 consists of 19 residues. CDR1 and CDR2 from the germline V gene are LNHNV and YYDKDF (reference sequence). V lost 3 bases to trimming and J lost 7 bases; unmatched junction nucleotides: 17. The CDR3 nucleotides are TGTGCCACCAGCAGGCTTAGCGGGAGGGGTATCGCGGGTCAAAATGAGCAGTTCTTC. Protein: CATSRLSGRGIAGQNEQFF.

CDR3 loop: CTSSQVLAGVYNEQFF. CDR3 nucleotides: TGCACCAGCAGCCAAGTCCTAGCGGGTGTCTACAATGAGCAGTTCTTC. This rearrangement joins TRBV1 to TRBJ2-1; the tabulated D call, TRBD2, remains unverified against the DNA. TRBV1 is assigned pseudogene status. This CDR3 has 16 residues.